This TCR beta chain was captured in a study of blood T cells in healthy people across ages. This CDR3 comprises 15 residues. V was clipped by 3 bases and J by 2 bases; unmatched bases: 5. The germline V gene encodes CDR1 MNHNS and CDR2 SASEGT. A sample-barcoded 5' primer and a J-beta primer mix were used in a second PCR of roughly 7 to 12 cycles. Each cDNA molecule carried a tag from a template-switch adaptor that contained 12 random nucleotides. TCRdb re-called the 5' RACE reads through MiXCR, storing one row per CDR3 protein. The data show some 1.8 million distinct CDR3 sequences, about two fifths seen once.

The receptor was derived from a human donor in good health. This chain links TRBV6-1 with TRBJ2-3; 7 nucleotides match TRBD1. The sequencing sample was made of blood. This CDR3 reads CASSESTGHTDTQYF. In DNA form, the CDR3 reads TGTGCCAGCAGTGAGTCGACAGGGCACACAGATACGCAGTATTTT.